Included here is one T cell receptor (beta chain) sequence, with context. Its antigen is as yet unknown. Expressed TCRB transcripts were sequenced because the isolated RNA had all been reverse transcribed beforehand. Naive, central memory and regulatory T cell samples produced a mean of about 3.5 million reads. The assay was immunoSEQ multiplex PCR, and TCRdb's table has in-frame clones only and misses some. This sample carries 310,000 or so clones, 15% of them seen once, and the ten largest clones take approximately 0.015%. The entry originates in a study of beta chain features in type 1 diabetes. Findings and limits, study-wide: In these data, an HLA type influence on TCRB rearrangement remained unresolved. Shortening of TCRB CDR3s, moderate but significant, appeared in all four CD4+ subsets of Type 1 diabetes patients.

The CDR3 length is 14 residues. Trimming pared 1 base from V and 2 bases from J, leaving 9 bases between. Germline V gives CDR1 SEHNR, CDR2 FQNEAQ (reference sequence). CD45RO/CCR7/CD25/CD127/CD95/CD27 staining was used to isolate CD4+ naive, central memory, regulatory and stem cell-like memory cells by sorting. The clonotype was recovered from a young man with type 1 diabetes. The sequenced material came from naive CD4+ T cells from blood. The chain is built from TRBV7-9 and TRBJ2-7; tentative D call: TRBD2 (5 bases). The DNA for the CDR3 is TGTGCCAGCAGCTTAGACGGCGGGCCCTACGAGCAGTACTTC. Protein sequence: CASSLDGGPYEQYF. The whole variable domain, remainder taken from reference TRBV7-9 and TRBJ2-7, is DTGVSQNPRHKITKRGQNVTFRCDPISEHNRLYWYRQTLGQGPEFLTYFQNEAQLEKSRLLSDRFSAERPKGSFSTLEIQRTEQGDSAMYLCASSLDGGPYEQYFGPGTRLTVT.